This T cell receptor (beta chain) is from a study of CD8+CD57+ T cells in acquired aplastic anemia. The overall study: Quantities of DNA derived from sorted CD4+ and CD8+ cells averaged roughly 3 ug. Study findings and constraints: Patients shared 25 to 35 CD8+ CDR3 sequences with controls. The study found no significant CD8+ Simpson's diversity difference between patients and controls.

The trim removed 3 bases at V and 1 base at J, leaving 3 bases unmatched. The germline gives CDR1 LNHDA, CDR2 SQIVND (reference sequence). This CDR3 comprises 15 residues. Profiling of TCR beta VDJ combinations and CDR3 sequences used genomic DNA as template. TCRdb re-analysed the reads in MiXCR, keeping a single row per CDR3 protein. The sample yields 450,000 to 600,000 distinct CDR3 sequences, around 30% seen once. An expansion of CD8+CD57+ cells by flow cytometry had been shown in patients chosen for sequencing. No patient had been given any therapy when blood was sampled. This clonotype was counted at least ten times. Its antigen remains unknown.

The chain recombines TRBV19 with TRBJ2-3, with 8 positions matching TRBD2. The specimen was sorted CD4+, CD8+, or CD8+CD57+ T cells (not recorded which) from PBMCs. The source is a human donor with aplastic anemia. CDR3 loop: CASSMSGGGTDTQYF. The CDR3 nucleotides are TGTGCCAGTAGTATGTCCGGGGGGGGCACAGATACGCAGTATTTT.